The 32 T cell receptor beta chains below all came from one sample that was sequenced in a study of shared clonotypes between healthy human individuals. Sequencing used immunoSEQ multiplex PCR; TCRdb keeps in-frame clones, though not all of them. The sample gives roughly 1,600,000 clones, roughly 98.5% of which show up once; roughly 0.35% is in the top ten. Sequenced sample: naive CD4+ T cells sorted from blood. Subset indicated: CD45RA+ positively selected. These receptors were collected from a man aged 25 to 40 in good health.

This clone occurred once. The chain is built from TRBV21-1 and TRBJ2-1; whether TRBD2, the table's D call, matches the DNA was not checked. TRBV21-1 is recorded as a pseudogene. The CDR3 length is 18 residues. The CDR3: CASSDLIGRGGDYNEQFF. CDR3 nucleotide sequence: TGTGCCAGCAGCGACCTCATCGGCCGGGGAGGGGACTACAATGAGCAGTTCTTC.

The chain recombines TRBV11-3 with TRBJ2-7, with D perhaps TRBD1 (6 bases). V gave up 4 bases and J gave up 1 base, with 11 bases separating them. Germline V gene lookup returns CDR1 SGHNT and CDR2 YENEEA. This CDR3 has 14 residues. The CDR3 bases are TGTGCCAGCAGCTCCCGGGACAAGTCCTACGAGCAGTACTTC. Translation gives CASSSRDKSYEQYF.

The sample holds one count of this clone. This chain links TRBV29-1 with TRBJ2-1, with TRBD2 identical over 13 bases. Germline CDR1 reads SQVTM; CDR2 reads ANQGSEA. The CDR3 runs 16 residues. V lost 2 bases, J lost 6 bases, and 7 bases stayed unmatched. CDR3 loop: CSVERLAGGEGNEQFF. For the CDR3, the DNA is TGCAGCGTTGAAAGACTAGCGGGAGGAGAAGGCAATGAGCAGTTCTTC.

This chain links TRBV30 with TRBJ2-3; D is ambiguous. CDR1 is GTSNPN, CDR2 SVGIG, per germline (reference sequence). Trimming cost V 8 bases and J 5 bases, with 23 bases left between them. The CDR3 is 15 residues long. The CDR3 region is CARAPRHDIIDTQYF. DNA for the CDR3: TGTGCCCGGGCCCCGAGGCATGATATCATAGATACGCAGTATTTT.

The chain employs TRBV19 and TRBJ1-5; 10 bases line up with TRBD1. With 5 bases clipped from V and 1 base from J, the junction kept 11 bases outside the gene matches. CDR3 length: 18 amino acids. CDR1 and CDR2 (germline): LNHDA, SQIVND (reference sequence). The CDR3 DNA follows: TGTGCCAGTAGTTTGCGGGGGACAGGGGTGGAAAGCAATCAGCCCCAGCATTTT. The encoded protein is CASSLRGTGVESNQPQHF. Combining the CDR3 with reference TRBV19 and TRBJ1-5 gives the whole variable domain DGGITQSPKYLFRKEGQNVTLSCEQNLNHDAMYWYRQDPGQGLRLIYYSQIVNDFQKGDIAEGYSVSREKKESFPLTVTSAQKNPTAFYLCASSLRGTGVESNQPQHFGDGTRLSIL.

The rearrangement links TRBV28 to TRBJ2-3; the match to TRBD2 covers 9 bases. The CDR3 consists of 14 residues. CDR1 is MDHEN, CDR2 SYDVKM, per germline. The V segment lost 7 bases and the J segment 0 bases; nucleotides outside the gene matches: 2. CDR3 loop: CASKTSGSTDTQYF. In nucleotides, the CDR3 is TGTGCCAGCAAAACTAGCGGGAGCACAGATACGCAGTATTTT. The full variable domain, with the rest looked up from reference TRBV28 and TRBJ2-3, is DVKVTQSSRYLVKRTGEKVFLECVQDMDHENMFWYRQDPGLGLRLIYFSYDVKMKEKGDIPEGYSVSREKKERFSLILESASTNQTSMYLCASKTSGSTDTQYFGPGTRLTVL.

The chain recombines TRBV4-3 with TRBJ2-3; 10 bases match TRBD1. Losses at the gene ends were 0 bases for V and 3 bases for J; bases not matched to a gene: 12. CDR3 length: 19 amino acids. CDR1 is LGHNA, CDR2 YSLEER, per germline. The CDR3 region has the DNA TGCGCCAGCAGCCAAGATTTCTTAGGACAGGGGGTCTATACAGATACGCAGTATTTT. Translating it yields CASSQDFLGQGVYTDTQYF.

The chain carries TRBV10-1 and TRBJ2-3; D is ambiguous. In germline, CDR1 is WNHNN, CDR2 SYGVQD (reference sequence). Trimming pared 6 bases from V and 6 bases from J, leaving 13 bases between. The CDR3 has 13 residues. Written as DNA, the CDR3 is TGCGCCAGCAGCCGCAAACCGGTGGATACGCAGTATTTT. It is translated as CASSRKPVDTQYF.

This chain links TRBV27 with TRBJ2-2, with D possibly matching TRBD2 (5 bases). Trimming stripped 3 bases from V and 6 bases from J, with 20 bases between. Germline V gives CDR1 MNHEY, CDR2 SMNVEV (reference sequence). CDR3 size: 17 residues. The CDR3 sequence is CASSLPAGGDDPGELFF. The CDR3 DNA reads as TGTGCCAGCAGTTTGCCGGCCGGAGGTGATGACCCCGGGGAGCTGTTTTTT.

The chain employs TRBV5-3 and TRBJ2-7; the match to TRBD1 covers 7 bases. TRBV5-3 is an open reading frame whose function is uncertain. The CDR3 is made up of 17 amino acids. V lost 4 bases and J lost 1; bases outside the gene matches: 14. CDR3 nucleotides: TGTGCCAGAAGCCAACATCGACAGGGCGGATCGTCCTACGAGCAGTACTTC. Protein product: CARSQHRQGGSSYEQYF.

The chain carries TRBV5-1 and TRBJ2-7; TRBD2 agrees at 9 bases. Germline V CDR1 and CDR2: SGHRS, YFSETQ. With V trimmed by 4 bases and J by 3 bases, 11 bases remained unmatched. The CDR3 runs to 16 residues. CDR3 sequence reads: CASSHGRLAGYYEQYF. CDR3 nucleotide sequence: TGCGCCAGCAGCCACGGTAGGCTAGCGGGATACTACGAGCAGTACTTC.

V gene TRBV11-3 combines with J gene TRBJ2-1, with 12 bases matching TRBD2. The CDR3 is 15 residues long. The V and J ends lost 4 bases and 6 bases, in that order; junction bases with no gene match: 4. Germline loops: CDR1 SGHNT, CDR2 YENEEA. In DNA form, the CDR3 reads TGTGCCAGCAGCTCAACTAGCGGGAGGATCAATGAGCAGTTCTTC. The encoded protein is CASSSTSGRINEQFF.

This clone has just one count. The chain couples TRBV7-9 to TRBJ1-5; D not resolved. V was shortened by 6 bases and J by 1 base, with 13 bases between the two germline ends. This CDR3 spans 15 amino acids. CDR1 SEHNR and CDR2 FQNEAQ come from the germline V gene (reference sequence). The CDR3 DNA is TGTGCCAGCAGTCATGGGAGTGGAAGCAATCAGCCCCAGCATTTT. Its translation: CASSHGSGSNQPQHF.

The J gene is TRBJ1-1, the V gene TRBV5-1, with D uncertain. The ends were cut back, 4 bases at V and 7 bases at J, with 11 bases in the middle. CDR1 and CDR2 from the germline V gene are SGHRS and YFSETQ. This CDR3 comprises 12 residues. The CDR3 DNA reads TGCGCCAGCAGCGAGTATTTGGGTGAAGCTTTCTTT. Protein: CASSEYLGEAFF.

As regards this clone: Mismatch with germline at one junction end may stem from a read error. This chain connects TRBV14 to TRBJ2-7; TRBD1 might be the D (6 bases). The CDR3 is made up of 11 amino acids. Per germline, CDR1 SGHDN and CDR2 FVKESK. CDR3 sequence (DNA): TGTGCCAGCAGCCAGGAGAGACAGGTTAACTTC. Translated: CASSQERQVNF.

The chain joins TRBV9 to TRBJ2-3, with TRBD2 identical over 7 bases. The CDR3 is made up of 12 amino acids. V lost 3 bases, J lost 11 bases, and 6 bases stayed unmatched. CDR1 and CDR2 from the germline V gene are SGDLS and YYNGEE. The CDR3 DNA reads as TGTGCCAGCAGCGGGCGACTAGCAGAGCAGTATTTT. Translation gives CASSGRLAEQYF.

The V call is TRBV2, the J call TRBJ2-1, with D maybe TRBD1 (5 bases). With 2 bases removed from V and 7 bases from J, the gap between germline ends came to 15 bases. Germline V gene lookup returns CDR1 SNHLY and CDR2 FYNNEI. The CDR3 consists of 15 residues. In DNA, the CDR3 is TGTGCCAGCAGTGAATTGAAGGGGTTGCGGAATGAGCAGTTCTTC. It yields the protein CASSELKGLRNEQFF.

The chain is built from TRBV5-1 and TRBJ2-4; maybe TRBD2 (5 bases). From germline, CDR1 is SGHRS and CDR2 YFSETQ. This CDR3 is built from 11 residues. Trimming pared 5 bases from V and 5 bases from J, leaving 5 bases between. In DNA, the CDR3 is TGCGCCAGCAGACTAGAAAACATTCAGTACTTC. Protein product: CASRLENIQYF.

The CDR3 loop reads CASSRSLAGVYNEQFF. The CDR3 bases are TGTGCCAGCAGCCGATCTCTAGCGGGGGTTTACAATGAGCAGTTCTTC. This chain links TRBV5-6 with TRBJ2-1; 10 nucleotides align to TRBD2. With 4 bases clipped from V and 4 bases from J, the junction kept 8 bases outside the gene matches. This CDR3 is 16 amino acids long. Germline V gene sequence: CDR1 SGHDT, CDR2 YYEEEE.

The chain combines TRBV14 with TRBJ1-1; D unclear. There are 12 residues in the CDR3. Germline CDR1 and CDR2: SGHDN and FVKESK. The V end was cut by 3 bases, the J end by 9 bases, with 11 bases between. The CDR3 sequence: CASSHGYRKAFF. CDR3 in DNA: TGTGCCAGCAGCCATGGGTACAGAAAAGCTTTCTTT.

The genes are TRBV7-9 and TRBJ2-3; 9 nucleotides align to TRBD1. Per the germline V gene, CDR1 is SEHNR and CDR2 is FQNEAQ (reference sequence). The CDR3 extends over 16 amino acids. The trim removed 4 bases at V and 8 bases at J, leaving 13 bases unmatched. CDR3 coding DNA: TGTGCCAGCAGCTATTCGGACAGGGGCAATGCACGTACGCAGTATTTT. It codes for CASSYSDRGNARTQYF. Full variable domain (rest looked up from reference TRBV7-9 and TRBJ2-3): DTGVSQNPRHKITKRGQNVTFRCDPISEHNRLYWYRQTLGQGPEFLTYFQNEAQLEKSRLLSDRFSAERPKGSFSTLEIQRTEQGDSAMYLCASSYSDRGNARTQYFGPGTRLTVL.

To note about this clone: Other DNA sequences within the sample encode an identical CDR3. The V gene is TRBV9, the J gene TRBJ2-1; D may be TRBD2 (5 bases). V was trimmed by 0 bases and J by 1 base, leaving 8 bases between them. The CDR3 extends over 15 amino acids. CDR1 and CDR2 from the germline V gene are SGDLS and YYNGEE. CDR3 in DNA: TGTGCCAGCAGCGTAGCGGGCGGGTCCTACAATGAGCAGTTCTTC. This sequence encodes CASSVAGGSYNEQFF.

This rearrangement joins TRBV5-1 to TRBJ1-3; tentatively, D is TRBD1 (6 bases). The CDR3 has 16 amino acids. The V end lost 4 bases, the J end lost 4 bases, and 18 bases lay between the germline ends. Germline V gene lookup returns CDR1 SGHRS and CDR2 YFSETQ. CDR3: CASSATLQGSGNTIYF. The CDR3 DNA reads as TGCGCCAGCAGCGCCACCTTACAGGGTTCAGGAAACACCATATATTTT.

The chain has TRBV19 and TRBJ2-2, with 11 bases lining up with TRBD2. The CDR3 is 17 residues long. In germline, CDR1 is LNHDA, CDR2 SQIVND (reference sequence). Losses at the gene ends were 6 bases for V and 3 bases for J; bases not matched to a gene: 9. CDR3 loop: CASRPPSGRFDTGELFF. CDR3 nucleotide sequence: TGTGCCAGTAGGCCCCCTAGCGGGAGGTTTGACACCGGGGAGCTGTTTTTT.

About this clone itself: This sample includes further DNA sequences coding for the same CDR3. The chain has TRBV9 and TRBJ1-5, with D possibly TRBD1 on 5 matching bases. The V end was cut by 0 bases, the J end by 6 bases, with 10 bases between. The germline V gene has CDR1 SGDLS and CDR2 YYNGEE. The length of the CDR3 is 14 residues. The CDR3 nucleotides are TGTGCCAGCAGCGTAGGTCAGGGTGGTCAGCCCCAGCATTTT. Translation gives CASSVGQGGQPQHF.

The chain couples TRBV5-7 to TRBJ2-7, with TRBD1 matching 7 bases. Being an ORF, TRBV5-7 has a function that is uncertain. Unmatched junction bases numbered 6, after V lost 4 bases and J lost 2 bases. The CDR3 covers 14 residues. CDR3: CASSLGTEAYEQYF. The CDR3 DNA sequence: TGTGCCAGCAGCCTTGGGACAGAAGCCTACGAGCAGTACTTC.

This sequence joins TRBV7-9 and TRBJ2-3; D possibly uses TRBD1 or TRBD2 (5 bases each). Germline V gene sequence: CDR1 SEHNR, CDR2 FQNEAQ (reference sequence). This CDR3 has 12 residues. V was clipped by 4 bases and J by 8 bases, with 10 bases between them. The chain's CDR3 is CASSYVGRTQYF. In nucleotides, the CDR3 is TGTGCCAGCAGCTACGTGGGACGTACGCAGTATTTT.

The chain joins TRBV7-2 to TRBJ2-2; no reliable D call. CDR3 length: 13 amino acids. Germline V lookup: CDR1 SGHTA, CDR2 FQGNSA. V lost 7 bases, J lost 0 bases, and 6 bases lay in between. The CDR3 sequence: CASIPPNTGELFF. The CDR3 region has the DNA TGTGCCAGCATCCCACCGAACACCGGGGAGCTGTTTTTT.

The chain recombines TRBV7-6 with TRBJ1-5; no reliable D call. Per the germline V gene, CDR1 is SGHVS and CDR2 is FNYEAQ. This CDR3 is 16 amino acids long. Trimming pared 1 base from V and 0 bases from J, leaving 10 bases between. DNA of the CDR3: TGTGCCAGCAGCTTAGGTATACCGACTAGCAATCAGCCCCAGCATTTT. This codes for CASSLGIPTSNQPQHF.

The genes are TRBV11-2 and TRBJ2-7, with 10 bases aligning to TRBD1. CDR3 length: 15 amino acids. Per germline, CDR1 SGHAT and CDR2 FQNNGV. The V gene end was trimmed by 6 bases and the J gene end by 0 bases; junction bases not matched to a gene: 5. The CDR3 protein is CASSFGTGVSYEQYF. The CDR3 nucleotides are TGTGCCAGCAGTTTCGGGACAGGGGTCTCCTACGAGCAGTACTTC.

V and J are TRBV2 and TRBJ2-1; 12 nucleotides line up with TRBD2. The germline gives CDR1 SNHLY, CDR2 FYNNEI. The length of the CDR3 is 15 residues. The junction had 4 bases not matched to a gene; V was cut back by 6 bases and J by 4 bases. The DNA of the CDR3 is TGTGCCAGCAGCGGCCTAGCGGGAGGGTACAATGAGCAGTTCTTC. Its translation: CASSGLAGGYNEQFF.

The rearrangement joins TRBV29-1 to TRBJ2-3, with D possibly matching TRBD1 (5 bases). CDR3 size: 10 residues. Germline V gene sequence: CDR1 SQVTM, CDR2 ANQGSEA. V lost 6 bases, J lost 10 bases, and 11 bases lay in between. CDR3: CSVEAGSQYF. CDR3 nucleotide sequence: TGCAGCGTAGAGGCAGGGTCGCAGTATTTT.